A single sample is the source of the 26 T cell receptor beta chains below, sequenced in a study of response to subunit inactivated influenza vaccine. Each CDR3 protein is one row after TCRdb ran MiXCR on the RT-PCR reads. Of 450,000 to 700,000 distinct CDR3 sequences in the sample, around 13% are singletons; the top ten hold over 8.5%. The input for sequencing was PBMCs from blood, taken roughly 12 days after vaccination. These TCRs come from a man between 50 and 59 years old who received an inactivated influenza vaccine.

The chain employs TRBV20-1 and TRBJ1-3; D might be TRBD1 (6 bases). Germline-derived CDR1 and CDR2 are DFQATT and SNEGSKA (reference sequence). V lost 3 bases and J lost 0, with 21 bases in between. This CDR3 comprises 18 residues. CDR3 DNA sequence: TGCAGTGCTAGCCCGCCAGGGGCCACGATAGACTCTGGAAACACCATATATTTT. Encoded protein: CSASPPGATIDSGNTIYF.

The V and J genes are TRBV20-1 and TRBJ1-4; 7 nucleotides match TRBD1. This CDR3 is built from 13 residues. The germline CDR1 and CDR2 sequences are DFQATT and SNEGSKA (reference sequence). The V and J ends lost 5 bases and 4 bases, in that order; junction bases with no gene match: 4. The DNA for the CDR3 is TGCAGTGCTGACAGGGTGAATAATGAAAAACTGTTTTTT. It encodes CSADRVNNEKLFF.

The chain is built from TRBV6-2 or TRBV6-3 and TRBJ1-2; TRBD1 is a possible D gene (6 bases). Germline CDR1 and CDR2: MNHEY and SVGEGT. The ends were cut back, 6 bases at V and 4 bases at J, with 12 bases in the middle. CDR3 length: 13 residues. The CDR3 loop is CASRPDRTYGYTF. In DNA form, the CDR3 reads TGTGCCAGCAGACCCGACAGGACCTATGGCTACACCTTC.

The chain is built from TRBV11-2 and TRBJ2-2, with a weak D call TRBD1 (7 bases). The V end lost 3 bases, the J end lost 8 bases, and 16 bases lay between the germline ends. The CDR3 spans 15 residues. The germline CDR1 and CDR2 sequences are SGHAT and FQNNGV. The CDR3 spells CASSFLDRAGGELFF. Written as DNA, the CDR3 is TGTGCCAGCAGCTTCCTTGACAGGGCGGGGGGGGAGCTGTTTTTT.

This clonotype occurred a few times. The rearrangement uses TRBV7-2 and TRBJ2-7; D gene ambiguous. V was shortened by 1 base and J by 4 bases, with 8 bases between the two germline ends. CDR3 length: 13 residues. Germline V gene sequence: CDR1 SGHTA, CDR2 FQGNSA. The CDR3 DNA reads TGTGCCAGCAGCTTAGGACGGAAATACGAGCAGTACTTC. It is translated as CASSLGRKYEQYF.

This clonotype was observed many times. The rearrangement links TRBV5-1 to TRBJ2-1; no firm D call. From germline, CDR1 is SGHRS and CDR2 YFSETQ. There are 13 residues in the CDR3. V was shortened by 0 bases and J by 5 bases, with 6 bases between the two germline ends. CDR3 residues: CASSLGSHNEQFF. The DNA for the CDR3 is TGCGCCAGCAGCTTGGGGTCTCACAATGAGCAGTTCTTC.

This chain joins TRBV20-1 and TRBJ1-6; D is perhaps TRBD1 (6 bases). V dropped 4 bases and J dropped 6 bases, with 10 bases sitting between them. Germline assignment: CDR1 DFQATT and CDR2 SNEGSKA (reference sequence). The CDR3 length is 13 residues. The CDR3 is CSAKGTFNSPLHF. The CDR3 DNA follows: TGCAGTGCTAAAGGGACATTTAATTCACCCCTCCACTTT.

This chain uses TRBV6-6 with TRBJ2-7; D gene ambiguous. The CDR3 is made up of 12 amino acids. The V end was cut by 2 bases, the J end by 4 bases, with 6 bases between. CDR1 is MNHNY and CDR2 is SVGAGI in the germline V gene (reference sequence). As DNA, the CDR3 is TGTGCCAGCAGTTACGACAAGTACGAGCAGTACTTC. It encodes CASSYDKYEQYF.

This chain joins TRBV27 and TRBJ2-5; 9 nucleotides line up with TRBD2. Germline CDR1 reads MNHEY; CDR2 reads SMNVEV (reference sequence). V gave up 5 bases and J gave up 1 base; unmatched junction bases: 17. The CDR3 extends over 19 amino acids. For the CDR3, the DNA is TGTGCCAGCAGTCTCTTTTCCCTTCAGCGGGGGGATTCCCAAGAGACCCAGTACTTC. Its translation: CASSLFSLQRGDSQETQYF.

The chain uses TRBV12-3 or TRBV12-4 and TRBJ1-1, with D possibly matching TRBD1 (6 bases). The CDR3 covers 14 residues. Between the trimmed V and J ends, which lost 7 bases and 1 base, there was a span of 13 bases. CDR3 protein: CASTPTGKNTEAFF. For the CDR3, the DNA is TGTGCCAGCACCCCGACAGGAAAGAACACTGAAGCTTTCTTT.

The chain couples TRBV28 to TRBJ1-1; possibly TRBD1 for D (6 bases). V lost 1 base, J lost 2 bases, and 11 bases lay in between. Per the germline V gene, CDR1 is MDHEN and CDR2 is SYDVKM. The CDR3 contains 15 residues. Here the CDR3 reads CASSLYWTENTEAFF. In DNA form, the CDR3 reads TGTGCCAGCAGTTTATACTGGACAGAAAACACTGAAGCTTTCTTT.

In this sample, this clonotype turned up many times. The J gene is TRBJ2-7, the V gene TRBV5-1; possibly TRBD1 for D (5 bases). The CDR3 sequence is 14 residues long. V lost 4 bases and J 5 bases, leaving 16 bases between the germline ends. Germline CDR1 SGHRS, CDR2 YFSETQ. In DNA, the CDR3 is TGCGCCAGCAGCCCAGGACAATTTGGGGACGAGCAGTACTTC. Encoded protein: CASSPGQFGDEQYF.

This clonotype appeared a few times. The chain uses TRBV5-1 and TRBJ2-1; no clear D gene. Trimming took off 5 bases at V and 8 bases at J, with 11 bases between the two ends. From germline, CDR1 is SGHRS and CDR2 YFSETQ. This CDR3 is built from 12 residues. CDR3 bases: TGCGCCAGCAGGGAACAGTTCGATGAGCAGTTCTTC. This codes for CASREQFDEQFF.

This clonotype showed up just a few times. Germline is not matched at one junction end, which may reflect a read error. This chain joins TRBV13 and TRBJ2-7; a possible D gene is TRBD1 (6 bases). The CDR3 length is 14 residues. Germline V gene sequence: CDR1 PRHDT, CDR2 FYEKMQ (reference sequence). The CDR3 DNA follows: TGTGCCAGCAGCGTAGGACAGTCTGTCTACGAGCAGTACTTC. This encodes CASSVGQSVYEQYF.

This clonotype was detected only a few times. V usage is TRBV7-2 and J usage is TRBJ1-2; D unclear. CDR1 is SGHTA and CDR2 is FQGNSA in the germline V gene. With 0 bases removed from V and 3 bases from J, the gap between germline ends came to 11 bases. The CDR3 has 15 residues. CDR3 in amino acids: CASSLAGTAYYGYTF. The CDR3 region has the DNA TGTGCCAGCAGCTTAGCAGGCACGGCTTACTATGGCTACACCTTC.

This clonotype was observed a few times. The chain joins TRBV18 to TRBJ1-1; no firm D call. The germline V and J ends were trimmed by 2 bases and 3 bases, with 16 bases remaining between them. Per the germline V gene, CDR1 is KGHSH and CDR2 is LQKENI. The CDR3 consists of 16 residues. The CDR3 coding sequence is TGTGCCAGCTCACCATCGGTAAATGTTGGGGACACTGAAGCTTTCTTT. It translates to CASSPSVNVGDTEAFF.

Only a few counts were recorded for this clonotype. V gene TRBV5-1 combines with J gene TRBJ1-4; D gene ambiguous. Per the germline V gene, CDR1 is SGHRS and CDR2 is YFSETQ. V was clipped by 4 bases and J by 0 bases, with 10 bases between them. This CDR3 spans 15 amino acids. CDR3: CASSRSTTTNEKLFF. The CDR3 DNA reads as TGCGCCAGCAGCCGATCGACGACAACTAATGAAAAACTGTTTTTT.

This clonotype was counted between two and nine times. The chain links TRBV6-5 to TRBJ2-5, with TRBD2 matching 7 bases. The CDR3 contains 12 residues. The V gene end was trimmed by 6 bases and the J gene end by 7 bases; junction bases not matched to a gene: 5. Germline V lookup: CDR1 MNHEY, CDR2 SVGAGI. For the CDR3, the DNA is TGTGCCAGCAGGATAGCGGGTGGGACCCAGTACTTC. This encodes CASRIAGGTQYF.

This clonotype was seen a handful of times. The V gene is TRBV19, the J gene TRBJ1-2; D uncertain. Germline CDR1 reads LNHDA; CDR2 reads SQIVND (reference sequence). V lost 1 base and J lost 5, with 17 bases in between. The CDR3 is 16 residues long. The CDR3 DNA reads as TGTGCCAGTAGTATAGTTGACGGGGTAACTCCTTATGGCTACACCTTC. Amino acids: CASSIVDGVTPYGYTF.

Of note for this clonotype: Relative to the germline gene, one junction end is altered; a read error may explain this. CDR3 DNA sequence: TGTGCCAGCAGCCTAGCGGCACGCTCGGGTGAGCAGTTCTTC. Its protein is CASSLAARSGEQFF. This sequence joins TRBV7-9 and TRBJ2-1; 7 bases match TRBD2. Germline assignment: CDR1 SEHNR and CDR2 FQNEAQ (reference sequence). This CDR3 has 14 amino acids.

This clonotype has at least ten counts. The chain combines TRBV20-1 with TRBJ2-2, with 11 bases fitting TRBD1. In germline, CDR1 is DFQATT, CDR2 SNEGSKA (reference sequence). Germline trimming cut 1 base from V and 5 bases from J; bases unmatched to any gene: 9. The CDR3 sequence is 17 residues long. This CDR3 reads CSARVPDRGLKTGELFF. As DNA, the CDR3 is TGCAGTGCTAGAGTGCCGGACAGGGGGCTTAAGACCGGGGAGCTGTTTTTT.

This clonotype was found a few times. J is TRBJ1-5 and V is TRBV6-2 or TRBV6-3, with D possibly matching TRBD1 (5 bases). The germline V and J ends were trimmed by 7 bases and 1 base, with 23 bases remaining between them. The germline V gene encodes CDR1 MNHEY and CDR2 SVGEGT. The CDR3 runs 18 residues. In nucleotides, the CDR3 is TGTGCCAGCACCCTACGGGGGGATGGGGGTACGAGCAATCAGCCCCAGCATTTT. It yields the protein CASTLRGDGGTSNQPQHF.

This clonotype was picked up a small number of times. The chain joins TRBV7-2 to TRBJ2-7; D is possibly TRBD1 (6 bases). This CDR3 has 12 residues. In germline, CDR1 is SGHTA, CDR2 FQGNSA. Trimming cost V 6 bases and J 4 bases, with 10 bases left between them. Written as DNA, the CDR3 is TGTGCCAGCAGAAAGGGGGAATACGAGCAGTACTTC. This sequence encodes CASRKGEYEQYF.

This clonotype was seen a few times. The rearrangement links TRBV12-3 or TRBV12-4 to TRBJ2-1; 11 bases match TRBD2. There are 15 residues in the CDR3. The trim removed 6 bases at V and 10 bases at J, leaving 11 bases unmatched. The CDR3 spells CASRYTSGRTEEQFF. CDR3 sequence (DNA): TGTGCCAGCAGGTACACTAGCGGGAGAACGGAGGAGCAGTTCTTC.

This clonotype has only a few counts. The chain recombines TRBV11-2 with TRBJ1-6; a weak D match, TRBD1 (6 bases). Germline V CDR1 and CDR2: SGHAT, FQNNGV. The CDR3 loop spans 19 amino acids. Trimming took off 4 bases at V and 2 bases at J, with 21 bases between the two ends. CDR3 region: CASSSDRIKPSAYNSPLHF. CDR3 bases: TGTGCCAGCAGCTCGGACAGAATCAAACCTTCGGCCTATAATTCACCCCTCCACTTT.

The chain couples TRBV6-1 to TRBJ1-5; a possible D gene is TRBD1 (6 bases). Germline loops: CDR1 MNHNS, CDR2 SASEGT. CDR3 size: 14 residues. The V end was cut by 5 bases, the J end by 1 base, with 9 bases between. CDR3 residues: CASSNTGSNQPQHF. CDR3 nucleotide sequence: TGTGCCAGCAGTAATACAGGGAGCAATCAGCCCCAGCATTTT.